Below, 8 T cell receptor beta chains from the same sample are listed, as sequenced in a study of sequential checkpoint blockade in melanoma. Treatment defined: randomized to nivolumab then ipilimumab (arm A) or the reverse (arm B). Clones were sequenced by immunoSEQ multiplex PCR, and TCRdb holds only the in-frame ones, with some missing. The sample records under 20,000 clones, about three fifths being singletons. The sample in question was CD8+ T cells sorted from blood (inferred from file names), obtained from a patient given nivolumab and ipilimumab in sequence. Receptors were obtained from a human donor with melanoma.

This clone was counted a few times. The chain links TRBV5-6 to TRBJ2-1; D may be TRBD2 (6 bases). CDR3 length: 13 amino acids. Germline lookup yields CDR1 SGHDT and CDR2 YYEEEE. Between the trimmed V and J ends, which lost 0 bases and 11 bases, there was a span of 12 bases. The CDR3 coding sequence is TGTGCCAGCAGCTTGGAAGGAGGGGTACAGCAGTTCTTC. It encodes CASSLEGGVQQFF. The whole variable domain, filled in from reference TRBV5-6 and TRBJ2-1, reads DAGVTQSPTHLIKTRGQQVTLRCSPKSGHDTVSWYQQALGQGPQFIFQYYEEEERQRGNFPDRFSGHQFPNYSSELNVNALLLGDSALYLCASSLEGGVQQFFGPGTRLTVL.

CDR3 region: CASSIPQGDYGYTF. The CDR3 DNA reads as TGTGCCAGTAGTATCCCCCAGGGGGACTATGGCTACACCTTC. The chain employs TRBV19 and TRBJ1-2; 7 bases agree with TRBD1. CDR1 is LNHDA, CDR2 SQIVND, per germline (reference sequence). V trimming: 3 bases; J trimming: 3 bases; junction bases outside the gene matches: 4. This CDR3 has 14 residues. Filled out from reference TRBV19 and TRBJ1-2, the complete variable domain reads DGGITQSPKYLFRKEGQNVTLSCEQNLNHDAMYWYRQDPGQGLRLIYYSQIVNDFQKGDIAEGYSVSREKKESFPLTVTSAQKNPTAFYLCASSIPQGDYGYTFGSGTRLTVV.

The gene calls are TRBV6-1 and TRBJ2-7; D not certain. In germline, CDR1 is MNHNS, CDR2 SASEGT. CDR3 length: 14 amino acids. Trimming stripped 6 bases from V and 0 bases from J, with 12 bases between. The DNA for the CDR3 is TGTGCCAGCAGCCTCGGTGAGAACTCCTACGAGCAGTACTTC. Residues: CASSLGENSYEQYF.

The rearrangement uses TRBV11-2 and TRBJ2-7, with TRBD1 matching over 10 bases. CDR1 SGHAT and CDR2 FQNNGV come from the germline V gene. The length of the CDR3 is 14 residues. Unmatched junction bases numbered 5, after V lost 5 bases and J lost 4 bases. In DNA form, the CDR3 reads TGTGCCAGCAGCCAGGACAGGGGGTCATACGAGCAGTACTTC. Translating it yields CASSQDRGSYEQYF.

The chain joins TRBV4-1 to TRBJ2-7; TRBD2 aligns across 12 bases. The trim removed 4 bases at V and 3 bases at J, leaving 7 bases unmatched. The length of the CDR3 is 16 residues. Germline CDR1 MGHRA, CDR2 YSYEKL. The CDR3 DNA reads as TGCGCCAGCAGCCGAGAGCGGACTAGCGGGAACTACGAGCAGTACTTC. Translating gives CASSRERTSGNYEQYF.

The sample holds a few counts of this clone. The chain employs TRBV7-9 and TRBJ2-3; the D gene is possibly TRBD1 (5 bases). The V and J ends lost 5 bases and 2 bases respectively, with 23 bases between them. The CDR3 spans 18 residues. Germline values: CDR1 SEHNR, CDR2 FQNEAQ (reference sequence). The DNA for the CDR3 is TGTGCCAGCAGCCCCGTGGGCGTAAACAGGTGGTTCACAGATACGCAGTATTTT. Translated, it gives CASSPVGVNRWFTDTQYF.

V usage is TRBV7-6 and J usage is TRBJ1-4; 11 bases align to TRBD1. The germline CDR1 and CDR2 sequences are SGHVS and FNYEAQ. The V and J ends lost 4 bases and 0 bases, in that order; junction bases with no gene match: 4. The CDR3 covers 17 residues. The DNA of the CDR3 is TGTGCCAGCAGCTGGACAGGGGGCTCAGCAACTAATGAAAAACTGTTTTTT. This encodes CASSWTGGSATNEKLFF. The variable domain in full, with the rest retrieved from reference TRBV7-6 and TRBJ1-4, is GAGVSQSPRYKVTKRGQDVALRCDPISGHVSLYWYRQALGQGPEFLTYFNYEAQQDKSGLPNDRFSAERPEGSISTLTIQRTEQRDSAMYRCASSWTGGSATNEKLFFGSGTQLSVL.

This clone has only a few counts. The V and J genes are TRBV28 and TRBJ1-5, with 8 bases aligning to TRBD1. The CDR3 spans 16 residues. CDR1 MDHEN and CDR2 SYDVKM come from the germline V gene. After removal of 6 bases from V and 6 bases from J, the junction contained 13 bases not matched to a gene. This chain's CDR3 is CASRSSGDRRSQPQHF. CDR3 nucleotide sequence: TGTGCCAGCAGGTCATCCGGGGACAGGCGTAGTCAGCCCCAGCATTTT.